The entry below describes one TCR beta chain. This CDR3 contains 15 residues. The V gene end was trimmed by 6 bases and the J gene end by 5 bases; junction bases not matched to a gene: 4. The sample originates from a study of CDR3 diversity in severe acne. MiXCR, run by TCRdb on the PCR reads, gives a single entry per CDR3 protein. The table lists more than 80,000 distinct CDR3 sequences, under 55% of them singletons. The specimen sequenced was blood. This chain connects TRBV12-3 or TRBV12-4 to TRBJ1-4; 12 nucleotides agree with TRBD1. The origin of this receptor is a male donor with severe acne vulgaris. DNA of the CDR3: TGTGCCAGCAGGGGGACAGGGGGCGGGAATGAAAAACTGTTTTTT. Its protein product is CASRGTGGGNEKLFF.